Shown below are 5 T cell receptor beta chains from a single sample sequenced in a study of blood T cell repertoires in COVID-19 (TCRdb year 2020). Library method: the immunoSEQ multiplex PCR assay. The immuneACCESS repertoire file appears here via TCRdb, limited to in-frame rearrangements. These files lack a portion of the clones; in checked studies, under half of the deficit traces to unresolved V genes, and the cause of the others is not known. For this sample the table gives 80,000 to 100,000 clones, of which about 78% were detected only once. The ten top clones hold more than 15% of the sample. Sequencing input: peripheral blood. All receptors come from a human donor in a cohort sampled during active COVID-19.

The chain combines TRBV11-3 with TRBJ2-7; 9 nucleotides line up with TRBD1. The CDR3 extends over 15 amino acids. The J segment lost 0 bases and the V segment lost 5 bases, leaving 5 bases of the junction unmatched. Germline V gene lookup returns CDR1 SGHNT and CDR2 YENEEA. The CDR3 protein is CASSPGQGSSYEQYV. CDR3 DNA: TGTGCCAGCAGCCCGGGACAGGGAAGCTCCTACGAGCAGTACGTC.

The chain employs TRBV18 and TRBJ1-5, with 9 bases that match TRBD1. V was pared by 4 bases and J by 5 bases, with 6 bases of the junction left unmatched. CDR1 is KGHSH, CDR2 LQKENI, per germline. This CDR3 spans 15 amino acids. The CDR3 DNA reads TGTGCCAGCTCACTAGGACAGGGGAGAGATCAGCCCCAGCATTTT. Translating gives CASSLGQGRDQPQHF.

V gene TRBV3-1 (or the pseudogene TRBV3-2) combines with J gene TRBJ2-7; D might be TRBD1 (6 bases). The CDR3 is 15 residues long. V dropped 3 bases and J dropped 1 base, with 13 bases sitting between them. Per the germline V gene, CDR1 is LGHDT and CDR2 is YNNKEL (reference sequence). The DNA for the CDR3 is TGTGCCAGCAGCCAGAGTCACAGGGTTTCCTACGAGCAGTACTTC. It codes for CASSQSHRVSYEQYF.

V usage is TRBV28 and J usage is TRBJ1-5, with a tentative D call TRBD1 (6 bases). This CDR3 region has 20 residues. Trimming removed 6 bases at V and 3 bases at J, with 30 bases between. The germline V gene has CDR1 MDHEN and CDR2 SYDVKM. CDR3 sequence: CASSLPYEGELSTLNQPQHF. CDR3 coding DNA: TGTGCCAGCAGCTTACCTTACGAGGGGGAACTGTCGACCCTCAATCAGCCCCAGCATTTT. Supplemented by reference TRBV28 and TRBJ1-5, the full variable domain reads DVKVTQSSRYLVKRTGEKVFLECVQDMDHENMFWYRQDPGLGLRLIYFSYDVKMKEKGDIPEGYSVSREKKERFSLILESASTNQTSMYLCASSLPYEGELSTLNQPQHFGDGTRLSIL.

For the CDR3, the DNA is TGTGCCAGTAGTGGACGGGGACAGGGGCACAATCAGCCCCAGCATTTT. It translates to CASSGRGQGHNQPQHF. This sequence joins TRBV19 and TRBJ1-5, with TRBD1 matching 10 bases. V lost 5 bases and J lost 3; bases outside the gene matches: 7. This CDR3 comprises 16 residues. Germline assignment: CDR1 LNHDA and CDR2 SQIVND (reference sequence).